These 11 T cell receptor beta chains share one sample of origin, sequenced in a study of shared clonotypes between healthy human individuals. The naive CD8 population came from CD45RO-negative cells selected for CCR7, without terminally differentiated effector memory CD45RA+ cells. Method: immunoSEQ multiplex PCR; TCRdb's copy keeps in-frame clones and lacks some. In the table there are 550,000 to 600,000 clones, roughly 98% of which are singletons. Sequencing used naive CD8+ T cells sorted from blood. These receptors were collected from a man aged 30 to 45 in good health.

Here the CDR3 DNA reads TGTGCCACCCGACCCGGGACAGTCCGTCTCCACGAGCAGTACTTC. Translation: CATRPGTVRLHEQYF. The gene calls are TRBV2 and TRBJ2-7, with 7 nucleotides matching TRBD1. Germline CDR1 and CDR2: SNHLY and FYNNEI. The CDR3 sequence is 15 residues long. The V and J ends lost 10 bases and 5 bases, in that order; junction bases with no gene match: 17.

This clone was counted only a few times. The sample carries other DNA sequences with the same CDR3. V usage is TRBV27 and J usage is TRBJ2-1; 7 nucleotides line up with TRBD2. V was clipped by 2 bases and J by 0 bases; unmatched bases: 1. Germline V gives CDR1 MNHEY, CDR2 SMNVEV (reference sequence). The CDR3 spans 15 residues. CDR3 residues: CASSLGGSSYNEQFF. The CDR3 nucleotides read TGTGCCAGCAGTTTAGGCGGGAGCTCCTACAATGAGCAGTTCTTC.

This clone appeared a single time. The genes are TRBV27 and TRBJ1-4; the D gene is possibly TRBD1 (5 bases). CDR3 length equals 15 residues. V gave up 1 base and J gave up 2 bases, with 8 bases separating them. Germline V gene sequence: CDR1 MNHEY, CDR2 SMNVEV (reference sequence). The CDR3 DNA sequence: TGTGCCAGCAGTTTATTTTGGGGGACTAATGAAAAACTGTTTTTT. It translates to CASSLFWGTNEKLFF.

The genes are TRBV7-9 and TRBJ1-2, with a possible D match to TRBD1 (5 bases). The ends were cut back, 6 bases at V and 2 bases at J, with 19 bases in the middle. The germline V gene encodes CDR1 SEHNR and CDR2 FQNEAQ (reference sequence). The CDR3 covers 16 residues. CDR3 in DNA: TGTGCCAGCAGATCGAATTCAGGGCCTCGCAACTATGGCTACACCTTC. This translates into CASRSNSGPRNYGYTF.

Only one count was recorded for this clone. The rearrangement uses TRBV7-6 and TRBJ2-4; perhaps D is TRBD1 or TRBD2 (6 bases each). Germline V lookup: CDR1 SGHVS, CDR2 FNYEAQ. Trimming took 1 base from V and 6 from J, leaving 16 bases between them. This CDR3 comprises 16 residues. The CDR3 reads CASSLGRRGAGNIQYF. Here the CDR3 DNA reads TGTGCCAGCAGCTTAGGTAGGAGGGGGGCCGGAAACATTCAGTACTTC.

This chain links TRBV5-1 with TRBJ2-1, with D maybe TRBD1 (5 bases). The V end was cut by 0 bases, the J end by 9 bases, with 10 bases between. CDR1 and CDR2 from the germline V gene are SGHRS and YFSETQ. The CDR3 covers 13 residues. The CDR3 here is CASSLGSRVEQFF. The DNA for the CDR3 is TGCGCCAGCAGCTTGGGTAGCAGGGTTGAGCAGTTCTTC.

CDR3 in DNA: TGCGCCAGCAGCTCAACTTTATTCAGCTCCTACGAGCAGTACTTC. Translated, it gives CASSSTLFSSYEQYF. The chain carries TRBV4-1 and TRBJ2-7, with no clear D. The CDR3 runs to 15 residues. V was trimmed by 5 bases and J by 0 bases, leaving 14 bases between them. Germline V lookup: CDR1 MGHRA, CDR2 YSYEKL.

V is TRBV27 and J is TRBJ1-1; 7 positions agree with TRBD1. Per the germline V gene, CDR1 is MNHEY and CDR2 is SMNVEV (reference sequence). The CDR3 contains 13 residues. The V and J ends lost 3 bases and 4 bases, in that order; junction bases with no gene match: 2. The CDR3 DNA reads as TGTGCCAGCAGTTTGACAGGGCTCACTGAAGCTTTCTTT. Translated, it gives CASSLTGLTEAFF.

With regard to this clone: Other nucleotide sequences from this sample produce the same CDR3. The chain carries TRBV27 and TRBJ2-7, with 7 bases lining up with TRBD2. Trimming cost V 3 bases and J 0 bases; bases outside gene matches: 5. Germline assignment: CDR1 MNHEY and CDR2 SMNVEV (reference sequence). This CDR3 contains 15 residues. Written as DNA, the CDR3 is TGTGCCAGCAGTTTGCGCGGGAGCGGCTCCTACGAGCAGTACTTC. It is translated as CASSLRGSGSYEQYF.

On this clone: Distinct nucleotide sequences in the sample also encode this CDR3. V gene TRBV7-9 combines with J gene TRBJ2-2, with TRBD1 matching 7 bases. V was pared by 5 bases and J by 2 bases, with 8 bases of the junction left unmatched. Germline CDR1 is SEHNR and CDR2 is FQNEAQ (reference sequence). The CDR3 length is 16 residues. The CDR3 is CASSPPGTANTGELFF. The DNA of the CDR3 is TGTGCCAGCAGCCCTCCCGGGACAGCCAACACCGGGGAGCTGTTTTTT.

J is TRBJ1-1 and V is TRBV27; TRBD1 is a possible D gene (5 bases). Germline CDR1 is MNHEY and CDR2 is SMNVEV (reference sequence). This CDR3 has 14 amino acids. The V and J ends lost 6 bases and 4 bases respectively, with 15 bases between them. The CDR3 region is CASRPGLTLTEAFF. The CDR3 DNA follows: TGTGCCAGCAGACCGGGACTAACACTCACTGAAGCTTTCTTT.